This paragraph covers one T cell receptor beta chain sequence. The target antigen is unknown. This specimen belongs to a study of shared clonotypes between healthy human individuals. Sequencing used immunoSEQ multiplex PCR; TCRdb keeps in-frame clones, though not all of them. Of approximately 1,500,000 clones detected, 95% to 97% appear once; the ten largest clones hold approximately 1.1%. Findings and caveats of the study: When naive CD4 clonotypes were compared across a few donors, approximately 4.9% were shared.

The source material was naive CD4+ T cells sorted from blood. The subset here: CD45RA+ positively selected. The receptor was derived from a man aged 25-45 years in good health.

The CDR3 DNA is TGTGCCAGCAGCTCGACAGGGCGGGAAAAACTGTTTTTT. It yields the protein CASSSTGREKLFF. The chain has TRBV5-5 and TRBJ1-4; TRBD1 matches at 7 bases. The J segment lost 8 bases and the V segment lost 3 bases, leaving 4 bases of the junction unmatched. The CDR3 covers 13 residues. Per the germline V gene, CDR1 is SGHKS and CDR2 is YYEKEE (reference sequence).